The clone carrying this T cell receptor (beta chain) was counted ten times or more. Its antigen is currently unknown. This entry comes from a study of identical twins. The germline gives CDR1 DFQATT, CDR2 SNEGSKA (reference sequence). CDR3 length equals 16 residues. Germline trimming cut 3 bases from V and 7 bases from J; bases unmatched to any gene: 14. Points from the study as a whole: Insertions ran lower in abundant cord blood beta clonotypes, though not in memory repertoires. In monozygotic twins, models underestimated the sharing of out-of-frame TCR alpha.

A universal primer site was created by template switching, with the cDNA bearing unique molecular identifiers. TCRdb re-derived calls from the 5' RACE reads in MiXCR, one entry per CDR3 protein. This sample has a few hundred thousand distinct CDR3 sequences, with approximately 10% found just once. Material for sequencing was memory T cells sorted from blood. The clonotype was recovered from a man aged 50 or older in good health. V is TRBV20-1 and J is TRBJ2-1, with 8 bases lining up with TRBD1. In DNA, the CDR3 is TGCAGTGCTAGCAGGTCGGGTCAGGGGGCCTGGAATGAGCAGTTCTTC. Protein sequence: CSASRSGQGAWNEQFF.